These 26 T cell receptor beta chains originate from one sample sequenced in a study of T cell responses to AZD1222 COVID-19 vaccine. The protocol was immunoSEQ multiplex PCR, while the TCRdb copy is restricted to in-frame clones and leaves out a portion. This table has fewer than 200,000 clones, around nine tenths appearing once. The specimen comprised peripheral blood, sampled 28 days after the second AZD1222 dose. These receptors originate from an adult who received the AZD1222 COVID-19 vaccine.

This clone was counted a single time. The V gene is TRBV20-1, the J gene TRBJ2-5; 9 bases fit TRBD2. The trim removed 3 bases at V and 2 bases at J, leaving 4 bases unmatched. Germline loops: CDR1 DFQATT, CDR2 SNEGSKA (reference sequence). The CDR3 totals 14 residues. Written as DNA, the CDR3 is TGCAGTGCTAGTCTAGCGGGACAGCAAGAGACCCAGTACTTC. Translating it yields CSASLAGQQETQYF.

V usage is TRBV14 and J usage is TRBJ2-1; 10 bases are shared with TRBD2. This CDR3 comprises 18 residues. The ends lost 0 bases at V and 4 bases at J; junction bases unmatched: 9. CDR1 and CDR2 from the germline V gene are SGHDN and FVKESK. The CDR3 nucleotides read TGTGCCAGCAGCCAAGATGGCGGGCTAGCGGGGGTATACAATGAGCAGTTCTTC. Amino acids: CASSQDGGLAGVYNEQFF.

The chain joins TRBV23-1 to TRBJ2-6; D might be TRBD2 (6 bases). TRBV23-1 is an open reading frame whose function is uncertain. Deletions cut 0 bases from V and 2 bases from J, with 17 bases between. There are 19 residues in the CDR3. CDR3 amino acids: CASSQSGGKSGPGANVLTF. The CDR3 bases are TGCGCCAGCAGTCAATCGGGAGGTAAGAGTGGGCCTGGGGCCAACGTCCTGACTTTC.

The chain uses TRBV19 and TRBJ2-3; D not resolved. CDR3 length: 16 residues. Trimming removed 1 base at V and 0 bases at J, with 11 bases between. The germline V gene encodes CDR1 LNHDA and CDR2 SQIVND (reference sequence). CDR3 nucleotide sequence: TGTGCCAGTAGTATAGCGGGCTACTCTAGCACAGATACGCAGTATTTT. Residues: CASSIAGYSSTDTQYF.

The chain joins TRBV5-5 to TRBJ1-2; D may be TRBD1 (5 bases). This CDR3 contains 14 residues. Trimming took 1 base from V and 6 from J, leaving 13 bases between them. Germline V gives CDR1 SGHKS, CDR2 YYEKEE (reference sequence). As DNA, the CDR3 is TGTGCCAGCAGCTTGCAGGGCGGGGCGGATGGCTACACCTTC. Translation: CASSLQGGADGYTF.

The chain joins TRBV25-1 to TRBJ1-2; D is uncertain. CDR1 and CDR2 from the germline V gene are MGHDK and SYGVNS. V shed 11 bases and J shed 6 bases, with 13 bases lying between them. This CDR3 region has 11 residues. The CDR3 here is CAVKGYNGYTF. DNA for the CDR3: TGTGCCGTTAAAGGGTATAATGGCTACACCTTC.

This clone has a single count. This chain joins TRBV29-1 and TRBJ2-5, with 7 bases lining up with TRBD1. With 3 bases clipped from V and 1 base from J, the junction kept 2 bases outside the gene matches. This CDR3 contains 13 residues. Germline V CDR1 and CDR2: SQVTM, ANQGSEA. The CDR3 region has the DNA TGCAGCGTTGACAGGGACAGCCAAGAGACCCAGTACTTC. Protein sequence: CSVDRDSQETQYF.

The chain uses TRBV3-1 (or the pseudogene TRBV3-2) and TRBJ2-5, with D possibly TRBD2 on 6 matching bases. Looked up from germline, CDR1 is LGHDT and CDR2 is YNNKEL (reference sequence). The CDR3 has 13 residues. Trimming took 0 bases from V and 6 from J, leaving 8 bases between them. Here the CDR3 reads CASSQEGRKTQYF. The CDR3 bases are TGTGCCAGCAGCCAAGAAGGGAGGAAGACCCAGTACTTC.

The V gene is TRBV7-2, the J gene TRBJ2-5; D gene uncertain. Per germline, CDR1 SGHTA and CDR2 FQGNSA. V gave up 4 bases and J gave up 4 bases, with 10 bases separating them. The CDR3 contains 13 residues. In DNA, the CDR3 is TGTGCCAGCAGCTCCAAATTCGGAGAGACCCAGTACTTC. Its translation: CASSSKFGETQYF.

The chain uses TRBV10-3 and TRBJ1-2; TRBD1 is a possible D gene (6 bases). The germline gives CDR1 ENHRY, CDR2 SYGVKD. The CDR3 is 14 amino acids. The V gene lost 4 bases and the J gene lost 3 bases, with 12 bases spanning the gap. Here the CDR3 reads CAISVRGGDYGYTF. CDR3 DNA sequence: TGTGCCATCAGTGTGCGAGGGGGTGACTATGGCTACACCTTC.

The chain joins TRBV18 to TRBJ1-2, with unresolved D. Germline V gene sequence: CDR1 KGHSH, CDR2 LQKENI. V lost 2 bases and J 8 bases, leaving 6 bases between the germline ends. This CDR3 contains 11 residues. Written as DNA, the CDR3 is TGTGCCAGCTCACCAACTAACGGCTACACCTTC. It translates to CASSPTNGYTF.

The rearrangement uses TRBV18 and TRBJ1-2, with unresolved D. V lost 0 bases and J lost 12, with 17 bases in between. Germline loops: CDR1 KGHSH, CDR2 LQKENI. This CDR3 has 14 amino acids. The CDR3 here is CASSPPVVEGGHTF. The CDR3 DNA sequence: TGTGCCAGCTCACCACCGGTGGTAGAGGGAGGACACACCTTC. Variable domain in full (rest from reference TRBV18 and TRBJ1-2): NAGVMQNPRHLVRRRGQEARLRCSPMKGHSHVYWYRQLPEEGLKFMVYLQKENIIDESGMPKERFSAEFPKEGPSILRIQQVVRGDSAAYFCASSPPVVEGGHTFGSGTRLTVV.

The V call is TRBV12-3 or TRBV12-4, the J call TRBJ2-1; weak D call: TRBD2 (6 bases). The CDR3 is 13 residues long. V was cut by 4 bases and J by 2 bases, with 6 bases left in between. CDR3 amino acids: CASSWGAYNEQFF. In DNA, the CDR3 is TGTGCCAGCAGTTGGGGGGCCTACAATGAGCAGTTCTTC.

The genes are TRBV13 and TRBJ2-2; 11 nucleotides line up with TRBD2. The CDR3 loop spans 17 amino acids. Trimming took 4 bases from V and 8 from J; bases not matched to a gene: 12. Germline V gene lookup returns CDR1 PRHDT and CDR2 FYEKMQ (reference sequence). CDR3 sequence reads: CASSSLTSGVASGELFF. In DNA form, the CDR3 reads TGTGCCAGCAGCTCCTTGACTAGCGGGGTAGCCTCTGGGGAGCTGTTTTTT.

This chain uses TRBV12-3 or TRBV12-4 with TRBJ1-5; D gene uncertain. Trimming shortened V by 3 bases and J by 6 bases, and 9 bases separated the two germline ends. This CDR3 is built from 13 residues. The CDR3: CASSLTTTQPQHF. CDR3 nucleotides: TGTGCCAGCAGTTTGACGACGACTCAGCCCCAGCATTTT.

This sequence joins TRBV7-9 and TRBJ2-1, with 9 bases matching TRBD1. Germline V gene data show CDR1 as SEHNR and CDR2 as FQNEAQ (reference sequence). The CDR3 loop spans 16 amino acids. V shed 5 bases, J shed 5 bases, and the junction held 10 bases outside the gene matches. The CDR3 DNA reads TGTGCCAGCAGCCCGCCAGACAGGGGGAGGGACAATGAGCAGTTCTTC. Encoded protein: CASSPPDRGRDNEQFF.

The sample holds one count of this clone. The rearrangement links TRBV5-8 to TRBJ1-3; D unclear. Germline V gene sequence: CDR1 SGHTS, CDR2 YDEGEE. Deletions cut 6 bases from V and 0 bases from J, with 7 bases between. CDR3 length: 13 amino acids. This CDR3 reads CASTHNSGNTIYF. In DNA form, the CDR3 reads TGTGCCAGCACACACAACTCTGGAAACACCATATATTTT.

V is TRBV28 and J is TRBJ1-2, with D possibly TRBD1 on 5 matching bases. Trimming took off 3 bases at V and 3 bases at J, with 5 bases between the two ends. From germline, CDR1 is MDHEN and CDR2 SYDVKM. The CDR3 loop spans 12 amino acids. The CDR3 DNA is TGTGCCAGCAGTTTGGGGGACTATGGCTACACCTTC. This sequence encodes CASSLGDYGYTF.

The chain has TRBV5-1 and TRBJ2-2; TRBD1 matches at 9 bases. Germline assignment: CDR1 SGHRS and CDR2 YFSETQ. J gave up 9 bases and V 5 bases, and 17 bases lay outside the gene matches. The CDR3 has 17 residues. CDR3 amino acids: CASSHPPGQGILRELFF. The CDR3 nucleotides read TGCGCCAGCAGTCACCCCCCGGGACAGGGTATCCTCCGGGAGCTGTTTTTT.

The gene calls are TRBV18 and TRBJ1-2; D is unclear. The CDR3 is made up of 14 amino acids. Per the germline V gene, CDR1 is KGHSH and CDR2 is LQKENI. Trimming left V 3 bases short and J 3 bases short, with 11 bases between. The CDR3 is CASSPRAVDYGYTF. In DNA, the CDR3 is TGTGCCAGCTCACCCCGGGCGGTCGACTATGGCTACACCTTC.

This rearrangement joins TRBV27 to TRBJ2-6, with D possibly TRBD1 on 5 matching bases. Germline CDR1 reads MNHEY; CDR2 reads SMNVEV (reference sequence). Trimming cost V 8 bases and J 0 bases, with 17 bases left between them. The CDR3 loop spans 17 amino acids. DNA of the CDR3: TGTGCCAGCGGAACAGGCGATGCCGCCTCTGGGGCCAACGTCCTGACTTTC. This gives the protein CASGTGDAASGANVLTF.

The J gene is TRBJ1-2, the V gene TRBV7-9; TRBD1 is a possible D gene (5 bases). This CDR3 comprises 13 residues. In germline, CDR1 is SEHNR, CDR2 FQNEAQ (reference sequence). Trimming took 2 bases from V and 8 from J, leaving 12 bases between them. CDR3 bases: TGTGCCAGCAGCTTATTTGTCGGGGACGGCTACACCTTC. This translates into CASSLFVGDGYTF. Combining the CDR3 with reference TRBV7-9 and TRBJ1-2 gives the whole variable domain DTGVSQNPRHKITKRGQNVTFRCDPISEHNRLYWYRQTLGQGPEFLTYFQNEAQLEKSRLLSDRFSAERPKGSFSTLEIQRTEQGDSAMYLCASSLFVGDGYTFGSGTRLTVV.

CDR3 bases: TGTGCCAGCAGGTCGGGATCCCAGGGGGAAAAACTGTTTTTT. This sequence encodes CASRSGSQGEKLFF. The V and J genes are TRBV27 and TRBJ1-4; weak D call: TRBD1 (6 bases). V was pared by 6 bases and J by 8 bases, with 16 bases between. CDR3 length equals 14 residues. Germline-derived CDR1 and CDR2 are MNHEY and SMNVEV (reference sequence).

The chain links TRBV3-1 (or the pseudogene TRBV3-2) to TRBJ1-6; no firm D call. The CDR3 runs 14 residues. In germline, CDR1 is LGHDT, CDR2 YNNKEL (reference sequence). V was pared by 3 bases and J by 8 bases, with 11 bases between. CDR3 loop: CASSQGFGYSPLHF. Written as DNA, the CDR3 is TGTGCCAGCAGCCAGGGGTTCGGGTATTCACCCCTCCACTTT.

J is TRBJ1-2 and V is TRBV2; no clear D. The CDR3 consists of 12 residues. The germline V and J ends were trimmed by 6 bases and 3 bases, with 8 bases remaining between them. Germline CDR1 and CDR2: SNHLY and FYNNEI. CDR3 DNA: TGTGCCAGCAGATCGAGGGACTATGGCTACACCTTC. Protein: CASRSRDYGYTF.

The chain has TRBV6-1 and TRBJ2-1; TRBD1 matches at 12 bases. CDR1 is MNHNS and CDR2 is SASEGT in the germline V gene. The CDR3 is made up of 18 amino acids. V lost 1 base and J lost 9; bases outside the gene matches: 13. The CDR3 coding sequence is TGTGCCAGCAGTGAAGACCCTCGGGGACAGGGGGCGCGGAGTGAGCAGTTCTTC. Translating it yields CASSEDPRGQGARSEQFF.